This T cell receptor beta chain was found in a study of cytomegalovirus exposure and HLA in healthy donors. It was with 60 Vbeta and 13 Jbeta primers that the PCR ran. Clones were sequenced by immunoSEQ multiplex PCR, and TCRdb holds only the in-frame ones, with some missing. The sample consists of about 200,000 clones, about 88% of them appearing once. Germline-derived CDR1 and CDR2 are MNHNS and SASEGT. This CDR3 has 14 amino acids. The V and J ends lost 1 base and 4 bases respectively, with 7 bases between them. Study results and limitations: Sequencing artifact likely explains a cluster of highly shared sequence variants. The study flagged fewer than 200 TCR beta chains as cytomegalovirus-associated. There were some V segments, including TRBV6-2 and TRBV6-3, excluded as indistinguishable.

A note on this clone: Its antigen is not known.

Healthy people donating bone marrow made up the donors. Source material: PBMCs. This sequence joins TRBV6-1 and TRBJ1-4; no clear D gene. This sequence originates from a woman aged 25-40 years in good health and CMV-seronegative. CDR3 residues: CASSEDRVNEKLFF. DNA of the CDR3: TGTGCCAGCAGTGAAGACAGAGTTAATGAAAAACTGTTTTTT.